A selection of T cell receptor beta chains follows, all from one sample in a study of CD8+ T cells in alopecia areata. Assay: immunoSEQ multiplex PCR; the TCRdb copy retains only in-frame clones and omits some. The sample has some 120,000 clones; about 57% are singletons. Sequenced here: CD4+ T cells sorted from blood, sampled at week 0. These receptors all stem from a human donor with alopecia areata. CDR3s include the opening cysteine and the closing phenylalanine or tryptophan. A D gene is named only where the DNA matches it firmly. Clone size is given for some rows only: seen once, a few or many times, or a class if the clone is expanded.

cdr3_nt: TGTGCCAGCAGTTTAAAAGGGGCCCAAATAGAGCAGTTCTTC
cdr3_aa: CASSLKGAQIEQFF
d_call: -
j_call: TRBJ2-1
clone_size: -
v_call: TRBV27

cdr3_nt: TGTGCCAGCTCACCACAGGGACCTCCGCCAGATACGCAGTATTTT
cdr3_aa: CASSPQGPPPDTQYF
d_call: -
j_call: TRBJ2-3
clone_size: -
v_call: TRBV18

cdr3_nt: TGTGCCAGCAGTGAAGTTGGACAGGGTTGGGAAGAGACCCAGTACTTC
cdr3_aa: CASSEVGQGWEETQYF
d_call: TRBD1
j_call: TRBJ2-5
clone_size: -
v_call: TRBV6-1

cdr3_nt: TGTGCCTGGGCGAGGGCCACTGAAGCTTTCTTT
cdr3_aa: CAWARATEAFF
d_call: -
j_call: TRBJ1-1
clone_size: -
v_call: TRBV30

cdr3_nt: TGCGCCAGCAGCCGCCCGACACGAGGAGGTCTTTTTGGCTACACCTTC
cdr3_aa: CASSRPTRGGLFGYTF
d_call: -
j_call: TRBJ1-2
clone_size: -
v_call: TRBV4-1

cdr3_nt: TGTGCCAGCACCCCCTGGGACAAAGGAGCTTTCTTT
cdr3_aa: CASTPWDKGAFF
d_call: -
j_call: TRBJ1-1
clone_size: few
v_call: TRBV25-1

cdr3_nt: TGCAGCGTTGGAGAAGATAGCAATCAGCCCCAGCATTTT
cdr3_aa: CSVGEDSNQPQHF
d_call: -
j_call: TRBJ1-5
clone_size: few
v_call: TRBV29-1

cdr3_nt: TGTGCCAGCAGCTTGGCTGGGGTGGGGGGAAACATTCAGTACTTC
cdr3_aa: CASSLAGVGGNIQYF
d_call: -
j_call: TRBJ2-4
clone_size: -
v_call: TRBV5-6

cdr3_nt: TGCGCCAGCAGTCGACAGGGCCATAGGGAAGAGACCCAGTACTTC
cdr3_aa: CASSRQGHREETQYF
d_call: TRBD1
j_call: TRBJ2-5
clone_size: -
v_call: TRBV4-1

cdr3_nt: TGTGCCTGGAGCAGAGGATCCGGGACTTTGGGAAACACCATATATTTT
cdr3_aa: CAWSRGSGTLGNTIYF
d_call: -
j_call: TRBJ1-3
clone_size: -
v_call: TRBV30

cdr3_nt: TGTGCCAGCAGTTTGGTGGCCACCGGGGAGCTGTTTTTT
cdr3_aa: CASSLVATGELFF
d_call: -
j_call: TRBJ2-2
clone_size: few
v_call: TRBV28

cdr3_nt: TGTGCCAGCAGTGCCGATAACCGGGAGACCCAGTACTTC
cdr3_aa: CASSADNRETQYF
d_call: -
j_call: TRBJ2-5
clone_size: few
v_call: TRBV6-5

cdr3_nt: TGTGCCAGCAGCTTAGCGACGTTCAACAGGGAGAACTATGGCTACACCTTC
cdr3_aa: CASSLATFNRENYGYTF
d_call: -
j_call: TRBJ1-2
clone_size: few
v_call: TRBV7-2

cdr3_nt: TGTGCCAGCAGCCAAGGGGGACTGAACCTTGTGGCCGAAAAACTGTTTTTT
cdr3_aa: CASSQGGLNLVAEKLFF
d_call: -
j_call: TRBJ1-4
clone_size: -
v_call: TRBV4-2

cdr3_nt: TGTGCCAGCAGTGAATTCGGTATAGGGACAGGGGCACCATACACCTTC
cdr3_aa: CASSEFGIGTGAPYTF
d_call: TRBD1
j_call: TRBJ1-2
clone_size: once
v_call: TRBV25-1

cdr3_nt: TGTGCCAGTAATACCGGGACAGGGTTATCTGGGGCCAACGTCCTGACTTTC
cdr3_aa: CASNTGTGLSGANVLTF
d_call: TRBD1
j_call: TRBJ2-6
clone_size: few
v_call: TRBV19

cdr3_nt: TGTGCCAGCTCACCAGGGTCGAACACTGAAGCTTTCTTT
cdr3_aa: CASSPGSNTEAFF
d_call: -
j_call: TRBJ1-1
clone_size: -
v_call: TRBV18

cdr3_nt: TGCGCCAGCAGCTTGGGTCCTACATCGTTCGAGACCCAGTACTTC
cdr3_aa: CASSLGPTSFETQYF
d_call: -
j_call: TRBJ2-5
clone_size: once
v_call: TRBV5-1

cdr3_nt: TGTGCCAGCAGCGTAGTTGCGGGAGAAGATACGCAGTATTTT
cdr3_aa: CASSVVAGEDTQYF
d_call: TRBD2
j_call: TRBJ2-3
clone_size: -
v_call: TRBV9

cdr3_nt: TGTGCCAGCAGCGTACGTAGCGGGGGGACGTACCAAGAGACCCAGTACTTC
cdr3_aa: CASSVRSGGTYQETQYF
d_call: TRBD2
j_call: TRBJ2-5
clone_size: -
v_call: TRBV9

cdr3_nt: TGTGCCAGCAGCTTAGCCAGATCCACAGATACGCAGTATTTT
cdr3_aa: CASSLARSTDTQYF
d_call: -
j_call: TRBJ2-3
clone_size: -
v_call: TRBV7-9

cdr3_nt: TGTGCCAGTAGTATAACGGGGGCGGTCGGCAATCAGCCCCAGCATTTT
cdr3_aa: CASSITGAVGNQPQHF
d_call: -
j_call: TRBJ1-5
clone_size: -
v_call: TRBV19

cdr3_nt: TGTGCCAGCAGCTTAGCTCCAGGGAGAAGACAAGAGACCCAGTACTTC
cdr3_aa: CASSLAPGRRQETQYF
d_call: -
j_call: TRBJ2-5
clone_size: once
v_call: TRBV7-2